This T cell receptor beta chain was observed in a study of human T cells and chemical hapten exposure. The germline V gene has CDR1 SGHKS and CDR2 YYEKEE (reference sequence). Trimming removed 2 bases from V and 5 bases from J, with 27 bases in between. The CDR3 has 19 residues. Study-level results: Sensitizing to DPC left TCRs with a frequency above 1 in 1000 unaltered. Significantly greater numbers of large CDR3 similarity clusters came from expanded TCRs than from controls.

MiXCR, applied by TCRdb to the RACE reads, yields one record per CDR3 protein. The sample lists approximately 370,000 distinct CDR3 sequences, 4.5% to 7% seen once, with less than 9% in the top ten. This clonotype was counted between two and nine times. Its antigen remains unknown. Noted time point: pre-sensitization, week 0. Indicated treatment: therapeutic diphenylcyclopropenone sensitization with weekly scalp DPC. The material was whole blood, obtained in connection with sensitization to the hapten diphenylcyclopropenone (DPC). V and J are TRBV5-5 and TRBJ2-3; either TRBD1 or TRBD2 may fit D (6 bases each). The TCR originated in a woman aged 18-29 years with alopecia areata. Some clones in this sample may be carry-over from other donors' samples. In DNA, the CDR3 is TGTGCCAGCAGCTTACGTTGGATGGGGGGCGCGGAGTCCCGAGATACGCAGTATTTT. Protein: CASSLRWMGGAESRDTQYF.